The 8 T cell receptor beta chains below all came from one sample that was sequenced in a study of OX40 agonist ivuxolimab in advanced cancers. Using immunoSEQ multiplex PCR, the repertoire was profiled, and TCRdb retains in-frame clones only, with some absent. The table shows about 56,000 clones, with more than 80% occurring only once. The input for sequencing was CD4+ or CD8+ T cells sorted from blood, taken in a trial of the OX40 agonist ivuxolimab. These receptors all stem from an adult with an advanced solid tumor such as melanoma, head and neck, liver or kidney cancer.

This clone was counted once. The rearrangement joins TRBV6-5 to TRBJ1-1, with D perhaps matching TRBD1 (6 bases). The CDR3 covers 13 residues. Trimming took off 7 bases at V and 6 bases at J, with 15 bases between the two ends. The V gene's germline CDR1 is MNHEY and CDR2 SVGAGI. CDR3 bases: TGTGCCAGCACCGGACAGAGAGGCGCTGAAGCTTTCTTT. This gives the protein CASTGQRGAEAFF.

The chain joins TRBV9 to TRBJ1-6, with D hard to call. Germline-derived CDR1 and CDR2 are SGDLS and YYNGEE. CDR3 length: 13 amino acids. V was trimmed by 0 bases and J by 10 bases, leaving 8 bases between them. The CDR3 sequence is CASSVAWESPLHF. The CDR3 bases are TGTGCCAGCAGCGTAGCTTGGGAATCACCCCTCCACTTT.

The CDR3 coding sequence is TGTGCCAGCCTGGTGGACAGGGGGCTGAACACTGAAGCTTTCTTT. This codes for CASLVDRGLNTEAFF. The chain has TRBV18 and TRBJ1-1, with 11 bases matching TRBD1. Germline V lookup: CDR1 KGHSH, CDR2 LQKENI. The V and J ends lost 8 bases and 0 bases, in that order; junction bases with no gene match: 5. The CDR3 length is 15 residues. Combining the CDR3 with reference TRBV18 and TRBJ1-1 gives the whole variable domain NAGVMQNPRHLVRRRGQEARLRCSPMKGHSHVYWYRQLPEEGLKFMVYLQKENIIDESGMPKERFSAEFPKEGPSILRIQQVVRGDSAAYFCASLVDRGLNTEAFFGQGTRLTVV.

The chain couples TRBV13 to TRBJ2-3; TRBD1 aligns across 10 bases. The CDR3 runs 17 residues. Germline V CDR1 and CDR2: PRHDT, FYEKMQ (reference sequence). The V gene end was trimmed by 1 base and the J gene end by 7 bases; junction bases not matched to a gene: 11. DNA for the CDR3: TGTGCCAGCAGCTTAGAACGGTTTGGACAGGGGGTGAATACGCAGTATTTT. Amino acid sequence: CASSLERFGQGVNTQYF.

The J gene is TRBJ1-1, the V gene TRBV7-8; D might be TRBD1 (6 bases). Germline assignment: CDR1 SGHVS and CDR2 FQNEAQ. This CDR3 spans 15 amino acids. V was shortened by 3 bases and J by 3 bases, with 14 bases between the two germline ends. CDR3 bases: TGTGCCAGCAGCTTTAACGGGGGGCGACACACTGAAGCTTTCTTT. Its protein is CASSFNGGRHTEAFF.

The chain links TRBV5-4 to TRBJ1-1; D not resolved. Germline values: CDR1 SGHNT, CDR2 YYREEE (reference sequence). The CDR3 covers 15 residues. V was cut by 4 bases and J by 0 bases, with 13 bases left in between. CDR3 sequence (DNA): TGTGCCAGCAGCCCGCCCGGGAGAATGAACACTGAAGCTTTCTTT. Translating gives CASSPPGRMNTEAFF.

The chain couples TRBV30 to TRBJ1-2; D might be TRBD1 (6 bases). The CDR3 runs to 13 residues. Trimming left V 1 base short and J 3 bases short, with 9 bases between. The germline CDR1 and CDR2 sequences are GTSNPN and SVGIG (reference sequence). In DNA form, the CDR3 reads TGTGCCTGGAGTGGAGGGGGGGACTATGGCTACACCTTC. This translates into CAWSGGGDYGYTF.

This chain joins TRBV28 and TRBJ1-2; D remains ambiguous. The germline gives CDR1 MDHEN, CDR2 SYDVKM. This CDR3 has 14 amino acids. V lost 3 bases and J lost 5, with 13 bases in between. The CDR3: CASSLPGGSYGYTF. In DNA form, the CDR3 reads TGTGCCAGCAGTTTGCCCGGCGGAAGTTATGGCTACACCTTC.